This T cell receptor beta chain was sequenced for a study of T cell responses to AZD1222 COVID-19 vaccine. Study-wide findings and caveats: Only a handful of people who got AZD1222 tested seropositive at baseline. Donors were mostly white British, more females; clonal diversity possibly underestimated. Nearly half of spike-specific TCRs reportedly target unmutated variant regions.

Second-dose schedules of about 4 or about 12 weeks were combined. V was pared by 1 base and J by 8 bases, with 3 bases between. CDR3 length: 12 amino acids. Germline CDR1 MNHEY, CDR2 SVGAGI. Measured with immunoSEQ multiplex PCR; TCRdb has only the in-frame clones, and not every one. In the table there are about 160,000 clones, around 92% of which are singletons. A remark on this clone: Its specificity is not known.

This chain joins TRBV6-5 and TRBJ1-6; D not certain. The sample was peripheral blood, taken 28 days after the second AZD1222 dose. The clonotype was recovered from an adult who received the AZD1222 COVID-19 vaccine. CDR3 sequence (DNA): TGTGCCAGCAGTTACTTGGATTCACCCCTCCACTTT. Encoded protein: CASSYLDSPLHF.